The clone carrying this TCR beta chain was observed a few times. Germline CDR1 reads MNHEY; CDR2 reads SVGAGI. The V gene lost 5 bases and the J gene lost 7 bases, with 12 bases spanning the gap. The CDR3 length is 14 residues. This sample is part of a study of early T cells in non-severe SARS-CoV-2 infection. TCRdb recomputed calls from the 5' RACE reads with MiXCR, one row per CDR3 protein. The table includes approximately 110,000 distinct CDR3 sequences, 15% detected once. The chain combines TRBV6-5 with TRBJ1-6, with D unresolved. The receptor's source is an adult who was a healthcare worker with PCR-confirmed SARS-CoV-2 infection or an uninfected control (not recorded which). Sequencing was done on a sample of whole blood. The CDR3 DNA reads TGTGCCAGCAGTCCCGCCGGCCTAAATTCACCCCTCCACTTT. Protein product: CASSPAGLNSPLHF.